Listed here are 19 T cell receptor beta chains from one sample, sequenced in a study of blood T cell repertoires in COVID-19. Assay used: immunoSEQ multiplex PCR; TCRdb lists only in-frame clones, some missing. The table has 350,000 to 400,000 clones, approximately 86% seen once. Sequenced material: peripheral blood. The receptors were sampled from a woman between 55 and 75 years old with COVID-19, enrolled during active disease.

The CDR3 sequence is CASSWGQDNEQFF. The CDR3 DNA reads TGCGCCAGCAGCTGGGGACAGGACAATGAGCAGTTCTTC. The chain joins TRBV5-1 to TRBJ2-1, with 8 bases identical to TRBD1. V trimming: 3 bases; J trimming: 5 bases; junction bases outside the gene matches: 1. The CDR3 is 13 amino acids. Germline-derived CDR1 and CDR2 are SGHRS and YFSETQ.

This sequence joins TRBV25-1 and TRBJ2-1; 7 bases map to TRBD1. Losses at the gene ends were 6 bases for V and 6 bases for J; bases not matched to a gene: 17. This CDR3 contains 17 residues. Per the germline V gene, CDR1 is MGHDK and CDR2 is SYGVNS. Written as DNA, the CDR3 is TGTGCCAGCAGCGAAAGACAGGGATCTAATTCCGGCAATGAGCAGTTCTTC. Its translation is CASSERQGSNSGNEQFF.

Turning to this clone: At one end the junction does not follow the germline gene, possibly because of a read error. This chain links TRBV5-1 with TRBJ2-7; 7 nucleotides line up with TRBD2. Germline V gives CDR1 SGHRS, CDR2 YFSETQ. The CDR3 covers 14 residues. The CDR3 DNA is TGCGCCAGCAGCTTGGCCGGGGGGTCTCCCTTAGGTCACTTC. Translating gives CASSLAGGSPLGHF.

The CDR3 DNA follows: TGTGCCAGCTACAGGGGGCGCACTGAAGCTTTCTTT. Translating it yields CASYRGRTEAFF. The rearrangement joins TRBV27 to TRBJ1-1; 9 nucleotides line up with TRBD1. Germline CDR1 reads MNHEY; CDR2 reads SMNVEV (reference sequence). The CDR3 covers 12 residues. Trimming removed 8 bases from V and 4 bases from J; junction bases left unmatched: 2.

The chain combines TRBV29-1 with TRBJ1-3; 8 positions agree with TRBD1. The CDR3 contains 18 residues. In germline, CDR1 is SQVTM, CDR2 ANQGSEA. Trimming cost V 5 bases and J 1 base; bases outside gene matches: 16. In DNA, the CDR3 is TGCAGCGTTCGAGTGGACAGGGAGGATTTTGGGTCTGGAAACACCATATATTTT. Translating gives CSVRVDREDFGSGNTIYF.

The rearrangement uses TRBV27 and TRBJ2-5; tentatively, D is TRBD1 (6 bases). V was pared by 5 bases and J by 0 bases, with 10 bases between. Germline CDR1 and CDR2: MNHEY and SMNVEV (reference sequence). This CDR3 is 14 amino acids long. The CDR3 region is CASSEQGDQETQYF. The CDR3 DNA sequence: TGTGCCAGCAGTGAACAGGGAGACCAAGAGACCCAGTACTTC.

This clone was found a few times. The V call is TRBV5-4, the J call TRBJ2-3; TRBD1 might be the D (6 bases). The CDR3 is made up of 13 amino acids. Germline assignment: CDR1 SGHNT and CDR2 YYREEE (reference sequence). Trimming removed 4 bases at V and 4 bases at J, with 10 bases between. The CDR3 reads CASSLTGPDTQYF. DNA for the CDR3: TGTGCCAGCAGCCTAACAGGGCCAGATACGCAGTATTTT.

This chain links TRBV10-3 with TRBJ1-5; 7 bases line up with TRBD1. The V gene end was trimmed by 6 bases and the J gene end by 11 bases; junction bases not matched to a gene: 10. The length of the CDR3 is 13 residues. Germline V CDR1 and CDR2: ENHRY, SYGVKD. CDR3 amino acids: CAISLDRDGAQHF. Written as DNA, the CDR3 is TGTGCCATCAGCCTCGACAGGGACGGGGCCCAGCATTTT.

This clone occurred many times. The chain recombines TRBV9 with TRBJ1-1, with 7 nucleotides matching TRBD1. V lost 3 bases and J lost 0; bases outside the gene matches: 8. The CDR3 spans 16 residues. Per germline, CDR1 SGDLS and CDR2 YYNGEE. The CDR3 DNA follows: TGTGCCAGCAGCGAGGATTACAGGGGCATGAACACTGAAGCTTTCTTT. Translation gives CASSEDYRGMNTEAFF.

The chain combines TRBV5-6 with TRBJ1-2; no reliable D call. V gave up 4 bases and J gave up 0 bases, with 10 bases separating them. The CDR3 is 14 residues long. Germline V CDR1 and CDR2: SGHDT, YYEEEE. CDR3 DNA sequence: TGTGCCAGCAGCCGCGGTCTTACTAACTATGGCTACACCTTC. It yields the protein CASSRGLTNYGYTF. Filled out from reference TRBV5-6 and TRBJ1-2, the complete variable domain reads DAGVTQSPTHLIKTRGQQVTLRCSPKSGHDTVSWYQQALGQGPQFIFQYYEEEERQRGNFPDRFSGHQFPNYSSELNVNALLLGDSALYLCASSRGLTNYGYTFGSGTRLTVV.

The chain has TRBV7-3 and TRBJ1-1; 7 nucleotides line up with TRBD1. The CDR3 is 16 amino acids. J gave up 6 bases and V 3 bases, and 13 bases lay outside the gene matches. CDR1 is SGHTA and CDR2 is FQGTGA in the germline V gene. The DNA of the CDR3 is TGTGCCAGCAGCTTCCGACAAGGGGGCGTTGGCCCTGAAGCTTTCTTT. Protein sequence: CASSFRQGGVGPEAFF.

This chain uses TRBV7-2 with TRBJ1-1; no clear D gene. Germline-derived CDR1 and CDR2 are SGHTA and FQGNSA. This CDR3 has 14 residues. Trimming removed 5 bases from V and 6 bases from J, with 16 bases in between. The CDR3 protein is CASSPRGGWAEAFF. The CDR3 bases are TGTGCCAGCAGCCCTCGAGGAGGGTGGGCTGAAGCTTTCTTT.

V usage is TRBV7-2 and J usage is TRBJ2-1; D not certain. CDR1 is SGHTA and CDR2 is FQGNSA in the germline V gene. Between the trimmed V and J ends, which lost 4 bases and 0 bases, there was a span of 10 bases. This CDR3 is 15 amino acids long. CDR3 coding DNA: TGTGCCAGCAGCTCCGACTGGAGCTCCTACAATGAGCAGTTCTTC. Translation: CASSSDWSSYNEQFF.

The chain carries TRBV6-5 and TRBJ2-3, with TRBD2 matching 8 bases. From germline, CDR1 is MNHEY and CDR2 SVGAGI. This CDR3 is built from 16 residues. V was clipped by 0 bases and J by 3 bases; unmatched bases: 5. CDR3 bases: TGTGCCAGCAGTTACTCCGGGACTAGTAATACAGATACGCAGTATTTT. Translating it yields CASSYSGTSNTDTQYF.

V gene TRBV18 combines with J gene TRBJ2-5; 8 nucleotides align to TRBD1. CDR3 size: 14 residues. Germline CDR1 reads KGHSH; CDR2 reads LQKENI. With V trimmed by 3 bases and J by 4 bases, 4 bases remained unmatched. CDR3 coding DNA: TGTGCCAGCTCACCGATCGACAGGGGAGAGACCCAGTACTTC. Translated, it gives CASSPIDRGETQYF.

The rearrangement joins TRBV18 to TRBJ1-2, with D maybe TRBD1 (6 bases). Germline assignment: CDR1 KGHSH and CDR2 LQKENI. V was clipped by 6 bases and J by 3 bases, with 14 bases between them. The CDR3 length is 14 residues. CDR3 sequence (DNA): TGTGCCAGCTCGCTCAGGGAGGGGGACTATGGCTACACCTTC. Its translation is CASSLREGDYGYTF.

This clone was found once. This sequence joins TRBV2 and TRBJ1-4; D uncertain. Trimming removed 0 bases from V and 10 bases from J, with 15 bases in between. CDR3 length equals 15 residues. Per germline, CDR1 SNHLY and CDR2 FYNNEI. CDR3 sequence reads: CASSEAFGRLGKLFF. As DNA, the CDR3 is TGTGCCAGCAGTGAAGCCTTCGGGAGGTTGGGAAAACTGTTTTTT.

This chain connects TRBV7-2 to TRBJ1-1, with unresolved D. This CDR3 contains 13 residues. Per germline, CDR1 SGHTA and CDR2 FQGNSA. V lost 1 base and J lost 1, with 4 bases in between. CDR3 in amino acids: CASSLVANTEAFF. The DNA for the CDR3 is TGTGCCAGCAGCTTAGTGGCGAACACTGAAGCTTTCTTT.

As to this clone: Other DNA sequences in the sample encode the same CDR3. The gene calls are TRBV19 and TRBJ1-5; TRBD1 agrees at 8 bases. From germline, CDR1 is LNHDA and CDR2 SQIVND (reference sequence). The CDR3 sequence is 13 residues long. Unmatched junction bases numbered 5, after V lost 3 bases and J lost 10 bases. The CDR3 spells CASSIYRGEPQHF. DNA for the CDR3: TGTGCCAGTAGTATTTACAGGGGGGAACCCCAGCATTTT. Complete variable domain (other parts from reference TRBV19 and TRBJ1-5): DGGITQSPKYLFRKEGQNVTLSCEQNLNHDAMYWYRQDPGQGLRLIYYSQIVNDFQKGDIAEGYSVSREKKESFPLTVTSAQKNPTAFYLCASSIYRGEPQHFGDGTRLSIL.